This T cell receptor (beta chain) was sequenced during a study of technical replicates of blood from four donors (dated by TCRdb to about 2017). The library was prepared using the immunoSEQ multiplex PCR assay. The table was pulled from immuneACCESS by TCRdb, which kept in-frame rearrangements only. Such tables lose some clones; where checked, under half of the loss comes from unresolved V genes, and the rest has no known cause. The sample table shows 65,000 to 80,000 clones, and 93% are seen once. Together, the top ten hold 0.37% of the sample. As encoded in the germline V gene, CDR1 is SGHVS while CDR2 is FQNEAQ. The CDR3 contains 18 residues, cysteine and phenylalanine counted. Kept here is only the CDR3 DNA, which spans 54 bases and is read in frame from base 1. Between the V and J ends, shortened by 6 bases and 1 base respectively, the junction contains 22 bases. For this clone: No antigen is known for it. Per-nucleotide qualities are absent, and no much larger clonotype sits a single base away.

The source is a human donor in good health. The V and J genes are TRBV7-8 and TRBJ2-1; 5 matching bases give a weak D call of TRBD2. Sample: T cells isolated from PBMCs. CDR3 region: CASSSQVAKPLSYNEQFF. The DNA reads TGTGCCAGCAGTTCCCAGGTAGCGAAACCTTTGTCCTACAATGAGCAGTTCTTC. Beyond the CDR3, the reference TRBV7-8 and TRBJ2-1 genes provide the residues; the full variable domain reads: GAGVSQSPRYKVAKRGQDVALRCDPISGHVSLFWYQQALGQGPEFLTYFQNEAQLDKSGLPSDRFFAERPEGSVSTLKIQRTQQEDSAVYLCASSSQVAKPLSYNEQFFGPGTRLTVL.